Listed here are 11 T cell receptor beta chains from one sample, sequenced in a study of control samples from healthy donors and cancer patients. The table came from immunoSEQ multiplex PCR; TCRdb's copy has only in-frame clones and leaves some out. The repertoire consists of 150,000 or so clones, with roughly 94% occurring once and the leading ten covering about 5%. Sequenced material: blood. The receptors shown here come from a man in his forties in good health.

As for this clone: Relative to the germline gene, one junction end is altered; a read error may explain this. The chain recombines TRBV27 with TRBJ2-1, with 8 bases that match TRBD2. The CDR3 covers 15 residues. The germline gives CDR1 MNHEY, CDR2 SMNVEV (reference sequence). CDR3 coding DNA: TGTGCCAGCCGTTTAGCGGGGTCCCTTTACAATGAGCAGTTCTTC. Protein sequence: CASRLAGSLYNEQFF.

The chain employs TRBV11-2 and TRBJ1-4; the match to TRBD1 covers 10 bases. The germline V gene has CDR1 SGHAT and CDR2 FQNNGV. The junction had 5 bases not matched to a gene; V was cut back by 4 bases and J by 6 bases. The CDR3 runs to 15 residues. CDR3 in amino acids: CASSSRDRGYEKLFF. The DNA for the CDR3 is TGTGCCAGCAGCTCCCGGGACAGGGGTTATGAAAAACTGTTTTTT.

Concerning this clone: This same CDR3 is encoded by further DNA sequences in the sample. The chain couples TRBV7-2 to TRBJ1-2; D remains unclear. The V gene lost 1 base and the J gene lost 8 bases, with 11 bases spanning the gap. Germline CDR1 reads SGHTA; CDR2 reads FQGNSA. The CDR3 runs to 13 residues. The CDR3, as DNA: TGTGCCAGCAGCTTAGGTGGTGTTTACGGCTACACCTTC. Residues: CASSLGGVYGYTF. The entire variable domain, with the rest obtained from reference TRBV7-2 and TRBJ1-2, is as follows: GAGVSQSPSNKVTEKGKDVELRCDPISGHTALYWYRQSLGQGLEFLIYFQGNSAPDKSGLPSDRFSAERTGGSVSTLTIQRTQQEDSAVYLCASSLGGVYGYTFGSGTRLTVV.

CDR3 DNA sequence: TGCGCCAGCAGCTTATACACCGGGCCTCTCAATGAGCAGTTCTTC. Translation gives CASSLYTGPLNEQFF. The rearrangement uses TRBV5-1 and TRBJ2-1; D call uncertain. The CDR3 spans 15 residues. Germline-derived CDR1 and CDR2 are SGHRS and YFSETQ. The V end was cut by 2 bases, the J end by 6 bases, with 15 bases between. Full variable domain (missing parts from reference TRBV5-1 and TRBJ2-1): KAGVTQTPRYLIKTRGQQVTLSCSPISGHRSVSWYQQTPGQGLQFLFEYFSETQRNKGNFPGRFSGRQFSNSRSEMNVSTLELGDSALYLCASSLYTGPLNEQFFGPGTRLTVL.

The CDR3 loop reads CSAPGAKGYTF. The CDR3 DNA reads TGCAGTGCCCCCGGGGCGAAAGGCTACACCTTC. The chain has TRBV20-1 and TRBJ1-2; D is perhaps TRBD1 (5 bases). This CDR3 has 11 residues. The germline V and J ends were trimmed by 6 bases and 8 bases, with 13 bases remaining between them. The germline V gene encodes CDR1 DFQATT and CDR2 SNEGSKA (reference sequence).

This chain uses TRBV7-2 with TRBJ1-2; TRBD1 matches 10 bases. V lost 6 bases and J lost 4; bases outside the gene matches: 5. The CDR3 consists of 14 residues. CDR1 and CDR2 (germline): SGHTA, FQGNSA. The CDR3 spells CASSLGQGTYGYTF. CDR3 nucleotide sequence: TGTGCCAGCAGTTTGGGACAGGGGACCTATGGCTACACCTTC.

The V and J genes are TRBV6-5 and TRBJ1-2; D is perhaps TRBD1 (5 bases). The CDR3 is 13 residues long. V lost 4 bases, J lost 8 bases, and 14 bases lay in between. The V gene's germline CDR1 is MNHEY and CDR2 SVGAGI. The CDR3 is CASSSFGGDGYTF. In DNA form, the CDR3 reads TGTGCCAGCAGTTCATTCGGAGGGGACGGCTACACCTTC.

This chain connects TRBV6-6 to TRBJ1-5, with 7 bases fitting TRBD1. The CDR3 covers 15 residues. Germline CDR1 MNHNY, CDR2 SVGAGI (reference sequence). V shed 5 bases and J 6 bases; nucleotides not matched to a gene: 10. The CDR3 loop is CASSLYQGDAQPQHF. As DNA, the CDR3 is TGTGCCAGCAGTCTTTACCAGGGGGACGCTCAGCCCCAGCATTTT.

The rearrangement uses TRBV5-6 and TRBJ2-6, with 8 nucleotides matching TRBD1. With 5 bases clipped from V and 3 bases from J, the junction kept 16 bases outside the gene matches. Per the germline V gene, CDR1 is SGHDT and CDR2 is YYEEEE. This CDR3 has 19 residues. CDR3 loop: CASSLAGGHLLYGANVLTF. Here the CDR3 DNA reads TGTGCCAGCAGTCTAGCAGGGGGCCACCTCTTATATGGGGCCAACGTCCTGACTTTC.

This clone was detected once. The rearrangement joins TRBV5-1 to TRBJ2-7, with 8 bases fitting TRBD2. The CDR3 is 15 residues long. V lost 4 bases to trimming and J lost 1 base; unmatched junction nucleotides: 7. The germline CDR1 and CDR2 sequences are SGHRS and YFSETQ. The CDR3 DNA sequence: TGCGCCAGCAGCACCCTCGCGGGGGGTTCCTACGAGCAGTACTTC. Translated: CASSTLAGGSYEQYF. The whole variable domain, remainder taken from reference TRBV5-1 and TRBJ2-7, is KAGVTQTPRYLIKTRGQQVTLSCSPISGHRSVSWYQQTPGQGLQFLFEYFSETQRNKGNFPGRFSGRQFSNSRSEMNVSTLELGDSALYLCASSTLAGGSYEQYFGPGTRLTVT.

The chain links TRBV19 to TRBJ1-1, with TRBD1 matching 7 bases. Germline assignment: CDR1 LNHDA and CDR2 SQIVND (reference sequence). CDR3 length equals 15 residues. Trimming at V came to 7 bases and at J to 1 base, leaving 9 bases not matched to a gene. CDR3 sequence reads: CASTQGQTSNTEAFF. In DNA form, the CDR3 reads TGTGCCAGTACCCAGGGACAGACTTCGAACACTGAAGCTTTCTTT.